A selection of T cell receptor beta chains follows, all from one sample in a study of pediatric ulcerative colitis. Method: immunoSEQ multiplex PCR; TCRdb's copy keeps in-frame clones and lacks some. The table shows some 60,000 clones, with 75% to 85% occurring only once. Material for sequencing was blood. The receptor set was obtained from a boy younger than 18 with moderate ulcerative colitis. Both conserved end residues are trimmed from each CDR3.

ASSFGESDEQY	TRBV7-9	TRBJ2-7
ASSPGQRVWATNEKLF	TRBV5-8	TRBJ1-4
ASSLDGTSGSDEQY	TRBV5-1	TRBJ2-7
ASSFGGGRGNQPQH	TRBV5-4	TRBJ1-5
ASSTRRENTEAF	TRBV7-6	TRBJ1-1
ASSIVHYGYT	TRBV19	TRBJ1-2
ASSLARGQGYT	TRBV7-2	TRBJ1-2
ASSGTSGPRNIQY	TRBV7-9	TRBJ2-4
ASSQSDRGRHEQF	TRBV23-1	TRBJ2-1
ASSQSGDSNQPQH	TRBV23-1	TRBJ1-5
ASSLFSGSYEQY	TRBV4-1	TRBJ2-7
ASRANYGYT	TRBV10-1	TRBJ1-2
ASSSSFTTDTQY	TRBV7-9	TRBJ2-3
ASSMPTGNTEAF	TRBV19	TRBJ1-1
ASSESTSGRGGPGANVLT	TRBV6-1	TRBJ2-6
ASSEGFYGYT	TRBV2	TRBJ1-2
ASSLVNSGGAVEQF	TRBV5-1	TRBJ2-1
ASSQDAGGRGDEKLF	TRBV4-3	TRBJ1-4
ASSLRSPGDEQY	TRBV5-1	TRBJ2-7
ASSPWTGSGYT	TRBV6-4	TRBJ1-2
ASSRDSPMKDTQY	TRBV9	TRBJ2-3
ASSSGQGGHTEAF	TRBV7-2	TRBJ1-1
ASSTTGPMNTEAF	TRBV11-1	TRBJ1-1
ASSLGAGGAYGYT	TRBV13	TRBJ1-2
ASSPNPPGPYTEAF	TRBV18	TRBJ1-1
ASSSLTITGEKLF	TRBV11-1	TRBJ1-4
ASSGAGVEETQY	TRBV4-2	TRBJ2-5
ASSLAIDTEAF	TRBV7-3	TRBJ1-1
ASSYQGLLGTQY	TRBV6-5	TRBJ2-3
ASSLNTGKLHTEAF	TRBV9	TRBJ1-1
AWNRLGDAYNEQF	TRBV30	TRBJ2-1
ASSLQGSLHEQY	TRBV5-6	TRBJ2-7
ASREGREGNTIY	TRBV9	TRBJ1-3
ASSGSRPSGNTIY	TRBV6-1	TRBJ1-3
ASSPQEGYEQY	TRBV5-1	TRBJ2-7
ASSVAGGHEPSGANVLT	TRBV9	TRBJ2-6
ASSYPTSTDTQY	TRBV6-5	TRBJ2-3
ASSKIRVETQY	TRBV4-1	TRBJ2-5
ASSIGITAQETQY	TRBV19	TRBJ2-5